This T cell receptor (beta chain) was profiled in a study of blood T cell repertoires in COVID-19. Study as a whole: Samples came from the United States, Italy and Spain, spanning acute and convalescent COVID-19. Sources were T cells, B-cell-depleted T cells, or PBMCs; the material itself was cDNA or gDNA.

V was clipped by 4 bases and J by 0 bases, with 8 bases between them. The CDR3 is 14 amino acids. The germline V gene encodes CDR1 SGHNT and CDR2 YENEEA. Original processing methods: Amplification of reference gene primers provided the estimated nucleated cell counts. Clones were sequenced by immunoSEQ multiplex PCR, and TCRdb holds only the in-frame ones, with some missing. The V and J calls and clone size were taken over from that table, and D and trimming were inferred from the DNA. This table holds roughly 100,000 clones, 84% found once. This sequence was found in a human donor in a cohort sampled during active COVID-19. The J gene is TRBJ2-3, the V gene TRBV11-3; possible D gene TRBD1, 6 bases. Source material: peripheral blood. The CDR3 region has the DNA TGTGCCAGCAGCTCACAGGGAAGCACAGATACGCAGTATTTT. This gives the protein CASSSQGSTDTQYF.